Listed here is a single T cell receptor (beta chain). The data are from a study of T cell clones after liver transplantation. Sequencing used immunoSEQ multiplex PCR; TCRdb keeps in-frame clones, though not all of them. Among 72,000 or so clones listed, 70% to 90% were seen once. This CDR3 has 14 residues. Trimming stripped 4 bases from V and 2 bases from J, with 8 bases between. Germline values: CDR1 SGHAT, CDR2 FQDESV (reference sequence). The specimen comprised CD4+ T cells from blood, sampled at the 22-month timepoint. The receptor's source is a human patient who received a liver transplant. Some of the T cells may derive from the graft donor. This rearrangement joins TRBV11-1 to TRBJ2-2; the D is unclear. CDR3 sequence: CASSSAINTGELFF. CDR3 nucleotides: TGTGCCAGCAGCTCCGCAATTAACACCGGGGAGCTGTTTTTT.